This TCR beta chain appears in the sequencing data of a study of T cells in Graves' hyperthyroidism and ophthalmopathy (dated by TCRdb to between 2018 and 2021). Regarding the study in general: Peripheral blood samples were taken at the time of initial diagnosis, prior to any treatment. The study also compared thyroid tissue and blood T-cell repertoires from several Graves' hyperthyroidism patients. To identify distinguishing TCR V-J signatures, a discovery cohort of 100 patients was used, comprising some 43 with Graves' ophthalmopathy and 57 with stable Graves' hyperthyroidism. After sampling, hyperthyroidism patients received methimazole starting at 30 mg daily, and ophthalmopathy patients received high-dose intravenous methylprednisolone. An independent validation cohort of under 20 hyperthyroidism patients and some 15 patients who later progressed to ophthalmopathy tested prospective prediction of ophthalmopathy. The 100 discovery patients were divided at random into training and test sets in a 7:3 ratio. The paper describes TCR Vbeta CDR3 sequencing of 135 peripheral blood samples, made up of under 50 ophthalmopathy patients, some 76 hyperthyroidism patients and about 17 progressor patients.

The paper's findings and limits, for the study overall: Most expanded thyroid clonotypes (frequency above 0.001) were also found in blood, which suggests that blood repertoires may mirror thyroid immune responses. In validation, the model predicted progression to ophthalmopathy with approximately 70% sensitivity and around 72% specificity, a median of around six months before onset. A model built on a 13 V-J signature distinguished ophthalmopathy from stable hyperthyroidism, reaching roughly 88% sensitivity and approximately 83% specificity in cross-validation and 80%/75% in testing. No statistical method was used to fix the sample size in advance, and group allocation was not hidden from the investigators.

Moderately to severely active disease, a Clinical Activity Score of at least 3, a NOSPECS grade of at least 4, and a duration under 3 months were present in ophthalmopathy patients. Patients with uncontrolled infections, other autoimmune diseases, pregnancy or lactation were excluded. Clinical symptoms, serum thyroxine and TRAb, thyroid ultrasound, and orbital computed tomography formed the basis for the diagnoses. PBMCs were isolated from more than 8 ml of fresh peripheral blood by Ficoll-Paque density gradient centrifugation. Total RNA was extracted using Trizol reagent, and RNA quality was assessed on an Agilent 2100 Bioanalyzer. Counted from cysteine to phenylalanine, this CDR3 has 14 amino acids. Left in the record is the CDR3 DNA by itself, 42 bases read in frame from the first base. Unmatched junction bases come to 4, with V trimmed by 5 bases and J by 1 base. Per the germline V gene, MNHNS is the CDR1 and SASEGT is the CDR2.

This clonotype was observed a handful of times. There is no known antigen for this receptor. No clone much larger than this one lies a single base away; base qualities are absent. Amplification of TCR beta CDR3 regions was carried out from RNA transcripts. The first round of RT-PCR for the TCR CDR3 was performed with the HTBI primer set and the Qiagen OneStep RT-PCR kit. Libraries were constructed in a second round of multiplex PCR, after which size selection and purification were performed. Paired-end sequencing of the libraries was performed with 100 bp reads on an Illumina HiSeq2000. The authors' pipeline ran thus. Raw data were processed with SOAPnuke, discarding reads with adapters, uncalled bases, mean Phred below 15, or no exact constant-primer or identifier match. COPE v1.2.5 was used to merge the high-quality paired reads, and each unique nucleotide sequence was defined as a clonotype. MiTCR v1.1 was used to align clonotypes to the IMGT TRBV, TRBD and TRBJ reference segments. The analysis included only V-J combinations with a frequency above 0.0001, which together covered 98% to 99.2% of the repertoires. The TCS score was defined as F50 (clonal expansion) divided by E x V (chaos), with BLOSUM62-based TCRdist calculated between CDR3 peptides within each V-J. Welch's t-statistics and random forest reduced roughly 530 V-J features to 10 to 15, which were used in a naive Bayes classifier (R e1071). The public reads were run again by TCRdb, first through fastp at Q25 and then through MiXCR, and only productive beta chains were kept. CDR3 protein sequences are deduplicated, and each keeps its most common genes and DNA. TCRdb assigned the V and J calls; the authors' analysis was not used. In this sample the table shows around 490,000 distinct CDR3 sequences, 20% of which occur a single time. Clones ranked in the top ten supply 45% to 50% of the sample.

Recombination linked TRBV6-1 to TRBJ1-1, with TRBD1 identical over 7 junction bases. Sequencing was performed on blood. The sequence was obtained from a man aged 35-49 years with Graves' ophthalmopathy. The DNA sequence follows: TGTGCCAGCAGTATGACAGGGAGGAACACTGAAGCTTTCTTT. Translation gives CASSMTGRNTEAFF.